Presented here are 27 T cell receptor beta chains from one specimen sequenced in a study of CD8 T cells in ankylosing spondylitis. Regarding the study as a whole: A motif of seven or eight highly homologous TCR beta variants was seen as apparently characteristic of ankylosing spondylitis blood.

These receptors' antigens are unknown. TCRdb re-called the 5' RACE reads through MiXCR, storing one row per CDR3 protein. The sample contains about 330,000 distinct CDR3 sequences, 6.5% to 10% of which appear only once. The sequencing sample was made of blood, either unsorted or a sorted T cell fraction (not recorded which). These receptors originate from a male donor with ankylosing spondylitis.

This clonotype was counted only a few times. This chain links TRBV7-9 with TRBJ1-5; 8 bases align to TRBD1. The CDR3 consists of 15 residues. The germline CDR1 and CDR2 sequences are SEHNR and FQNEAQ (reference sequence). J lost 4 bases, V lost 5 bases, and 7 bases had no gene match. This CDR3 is CASSTTGAWNQPQHF. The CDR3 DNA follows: TGTGCCAGCAGCACGACAGGGGCCTGGAATCAGCCCCAGCATTTT.

This chain's CDR3 is CASSSLAEPSYEQYF. CDR3 nucleotide sequence: TGTGCCAGCAGTTCCCTAGCGGAGCCCTCCTACGAGCAGTACTTC. The chain combines TRBV27 with TRBJ2-7, with TRBD2 matching 7 bases. CDR1 is MNHEY and CDR2 is SMNVEV in the germline V gene (reference sequence). The CDR3 contains 15 residues. V gave up 4 bases and J gave up 0 bases; unmatched junction bases: 6.

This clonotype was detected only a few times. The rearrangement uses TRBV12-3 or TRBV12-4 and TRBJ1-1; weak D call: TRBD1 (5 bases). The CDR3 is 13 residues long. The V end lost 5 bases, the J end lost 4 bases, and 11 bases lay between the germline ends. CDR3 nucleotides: TGTGCCAGCAGTACCCCCGGGACCACTGAAGCTTTCTTT. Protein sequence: CASSTPGTTEAFF.

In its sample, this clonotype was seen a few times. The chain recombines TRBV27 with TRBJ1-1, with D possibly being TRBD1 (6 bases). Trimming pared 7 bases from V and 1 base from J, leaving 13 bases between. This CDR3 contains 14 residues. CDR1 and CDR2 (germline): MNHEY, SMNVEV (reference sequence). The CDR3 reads CASTLGAGNTEAFF. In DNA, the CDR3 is TGTGCCAGCACCCTGGGGGCTGGGAACACTGAAGCTTTCTTT.

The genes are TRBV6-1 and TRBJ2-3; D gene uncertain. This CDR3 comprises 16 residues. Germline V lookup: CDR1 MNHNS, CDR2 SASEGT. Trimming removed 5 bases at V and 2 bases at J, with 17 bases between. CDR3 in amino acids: CASSPGLDGPTDTQYF. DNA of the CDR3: TGTGCCAGCAGTCCCGGCTTAGATGGGCCCACAGATACGCAGTATTTT.

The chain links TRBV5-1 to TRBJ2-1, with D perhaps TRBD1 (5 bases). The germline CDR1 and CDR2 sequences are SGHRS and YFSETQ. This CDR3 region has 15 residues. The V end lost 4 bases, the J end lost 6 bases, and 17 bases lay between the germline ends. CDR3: CASSPLDRVVNEQFF. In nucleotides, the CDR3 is TGCGCCAGCAGCCCATTAGACAGAGTAGTCAATGAGCAGTTCTTC.

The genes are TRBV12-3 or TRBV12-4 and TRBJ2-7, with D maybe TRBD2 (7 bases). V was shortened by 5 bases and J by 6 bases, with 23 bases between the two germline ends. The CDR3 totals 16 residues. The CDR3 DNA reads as TGTGCCAGCAGTCCGGTGGGGGGGGGCGCATCTTTCGAGCAGTACTTC. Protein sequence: CASSPVGGGASFEQYF.

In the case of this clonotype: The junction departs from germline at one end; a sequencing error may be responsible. CDR3 amino acids: CVSSLPIATSGWTYNEQFF. CDR3 DNA sequence: TGTGTCAGCAGCTTACCCATCGCTACTAGCGGGTGGACCTACAATGAGCAGTTCTTC. The chain carries TRBV13 and TRBJ2-1, with TRBD2 matching 9 bases. The CDR3 covers 19 residues. Looked up from germline, CDR1 is PRHDT and CDR2 is FYEKMQ (reference sequence). Drawing the rest from reference TRBV13 and TRBJ2-1, the complete variable domain is AAGVIQSPRHLIKEKRETATLKCYPIPRHDTVYWYQQGPGQDPQFLISFYEKMQSDKGSIPDRFSAQQFSDYHSELNMSSLELGDSALYFCVSSLPIATSGWTYNEQFFGPGTRLTVL.

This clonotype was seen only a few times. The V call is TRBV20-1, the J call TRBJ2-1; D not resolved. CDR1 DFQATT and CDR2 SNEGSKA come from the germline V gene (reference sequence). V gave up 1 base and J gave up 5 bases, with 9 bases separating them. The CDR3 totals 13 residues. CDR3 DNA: TGCAGTGCTAGAGCCTCCGGCGACAATGAGCAGTTCTTC. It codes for CSARASGDNEQFF.

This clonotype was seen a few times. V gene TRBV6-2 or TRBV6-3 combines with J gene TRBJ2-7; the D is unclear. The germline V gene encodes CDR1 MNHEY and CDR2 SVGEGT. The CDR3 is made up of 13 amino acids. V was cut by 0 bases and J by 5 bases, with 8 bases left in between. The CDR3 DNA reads TGTGCCAGCAGTTACTCGATTGTCAACGAGCAGTACTTC. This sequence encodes CASSYSIVNEQYF.

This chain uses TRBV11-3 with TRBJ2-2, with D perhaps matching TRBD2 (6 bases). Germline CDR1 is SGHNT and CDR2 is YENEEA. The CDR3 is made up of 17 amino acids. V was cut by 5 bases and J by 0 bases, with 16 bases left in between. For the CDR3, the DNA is TGTGCCAGCAGCCGTCAGCGGGCCTACGCGAACACCGGGGAGCTGTTTTTT. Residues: CASSRQRAYANTGELFF. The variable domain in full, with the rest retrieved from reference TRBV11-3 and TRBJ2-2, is EAGVVQSPRYKIIEKKQPVAFWCNPISGHNTLYWYLQNLGQGPELLIRYENEEAVDDSQLPKDRFSAERLKGVDSTLKIQPAELGDSAVYLCASSRQRAYANTGELFFGEGSRLTVL.

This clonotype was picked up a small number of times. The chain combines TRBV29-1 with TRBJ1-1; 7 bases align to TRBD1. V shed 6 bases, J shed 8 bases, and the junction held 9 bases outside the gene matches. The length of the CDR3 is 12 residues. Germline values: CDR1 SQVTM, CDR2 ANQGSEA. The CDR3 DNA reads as TGCAGCGTGGGTGTCCAGGGGGAAGAAGCTTTCTTT. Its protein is CSVGVQGEEAFF.

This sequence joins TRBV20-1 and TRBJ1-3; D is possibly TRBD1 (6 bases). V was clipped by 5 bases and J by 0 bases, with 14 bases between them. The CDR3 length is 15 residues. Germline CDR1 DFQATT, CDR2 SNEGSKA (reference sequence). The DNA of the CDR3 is TGCAGTGCTGGTACACAGGGTTACTCTGGAAACACCATATATTTT. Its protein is CSAGTQGYSGNTIYF.

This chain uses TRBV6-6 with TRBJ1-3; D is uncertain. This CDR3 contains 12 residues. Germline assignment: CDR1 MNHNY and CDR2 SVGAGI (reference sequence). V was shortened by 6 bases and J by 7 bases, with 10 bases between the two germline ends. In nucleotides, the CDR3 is TGTGCCAGCAGACCCCGACGGAACACCATATATTTT. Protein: CASRPRRNTIYF.

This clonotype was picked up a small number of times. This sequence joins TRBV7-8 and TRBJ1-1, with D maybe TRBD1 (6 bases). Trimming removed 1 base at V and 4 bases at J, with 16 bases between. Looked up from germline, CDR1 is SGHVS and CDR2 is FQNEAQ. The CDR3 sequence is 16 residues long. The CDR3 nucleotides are TGTGCCAGCAGCTTAGAAGGCTTTGTAGGGGGCACTGAAGCTTTCTTT. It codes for CASSLEGFVGGTEAFF.

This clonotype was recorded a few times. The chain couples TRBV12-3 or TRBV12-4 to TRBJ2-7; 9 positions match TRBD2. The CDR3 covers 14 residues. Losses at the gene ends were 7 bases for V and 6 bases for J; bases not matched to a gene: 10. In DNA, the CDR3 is TGTGCCAGCACACCGGGGACTAGCCAAGGCGAGCAGTACTTC. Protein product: CASTPGTSQGEQYF.

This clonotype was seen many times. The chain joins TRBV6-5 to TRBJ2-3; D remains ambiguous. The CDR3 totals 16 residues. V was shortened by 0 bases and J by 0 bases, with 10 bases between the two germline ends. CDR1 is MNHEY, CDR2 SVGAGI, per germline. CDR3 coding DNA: TGTGCCAGCAGTTACTCGAGGCAGGCTAGCACAGATACGCAGTATTTT. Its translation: CASSYSRQASTDTQYF.

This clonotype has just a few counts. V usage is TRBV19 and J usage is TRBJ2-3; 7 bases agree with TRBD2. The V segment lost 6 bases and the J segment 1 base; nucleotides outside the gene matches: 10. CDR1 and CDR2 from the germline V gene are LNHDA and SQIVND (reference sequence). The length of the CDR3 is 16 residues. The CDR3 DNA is TGTGCCAGTAGAAGGGCGGGAGATGCCGGCACAGATACGCAGTATTTT. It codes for CASRRAGDAGTDTQYF.

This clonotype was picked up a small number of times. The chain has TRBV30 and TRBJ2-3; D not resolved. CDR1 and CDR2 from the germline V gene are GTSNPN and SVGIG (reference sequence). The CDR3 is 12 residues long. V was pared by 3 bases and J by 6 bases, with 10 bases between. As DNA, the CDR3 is TGTGCCTGGAGACCCCTTCGGGATACGCAGTATTTT. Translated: CAWRPLRDTQYF. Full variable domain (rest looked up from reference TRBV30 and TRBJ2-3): SQTIHQWPATLVQPVGSPLSLECTVEGTSNPNLYWYRQAAGRGLQLLFYSVGIGQISSEVPQNLSASRPQDRQFILSSKKLLLSDSGFYLCAWRPLRDTQYFGPGTRLTVL.

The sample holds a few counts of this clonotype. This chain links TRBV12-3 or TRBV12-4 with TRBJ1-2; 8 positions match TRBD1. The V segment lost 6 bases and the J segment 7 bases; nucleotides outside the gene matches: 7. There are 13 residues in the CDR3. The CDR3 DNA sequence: TGTGCCAGCAGATTTGGACAGGGCGCTGGCTACACCTTC. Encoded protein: CASRFGQGAGYTF.

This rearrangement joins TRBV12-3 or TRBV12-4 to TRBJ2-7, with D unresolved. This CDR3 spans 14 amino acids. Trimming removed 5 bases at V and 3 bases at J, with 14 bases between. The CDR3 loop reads CASSPGHSNYEQYF. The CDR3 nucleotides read TGTGCCAGCAGTCCCGGCCACTCCAACTACGAGCAGTACTTC.

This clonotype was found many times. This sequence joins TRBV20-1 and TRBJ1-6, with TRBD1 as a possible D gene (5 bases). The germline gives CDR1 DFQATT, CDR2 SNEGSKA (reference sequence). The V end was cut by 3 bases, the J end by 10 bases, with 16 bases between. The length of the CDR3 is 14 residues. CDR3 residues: CSARQWAGGSPLHF. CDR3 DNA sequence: TGCAGTGCTAGGCAGTGGGCCGGGGGATCACCCCTCCACTTT.

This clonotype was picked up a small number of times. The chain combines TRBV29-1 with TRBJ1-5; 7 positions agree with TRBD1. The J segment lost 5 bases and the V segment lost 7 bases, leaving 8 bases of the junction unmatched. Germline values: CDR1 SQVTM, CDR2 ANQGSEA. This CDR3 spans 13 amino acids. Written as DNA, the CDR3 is TGCAGCGCCCAACAGGGGAATGATCAGCCCCAGCATTTT. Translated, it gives CSAQQGNDQPQHF. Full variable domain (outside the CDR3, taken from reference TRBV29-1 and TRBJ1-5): SAVISQKPSRDICQRGTSLTIQCQVDSQVTMMFWYRQQPGQSLTLIATANQGSEATYESGFVIDKFPISRPNLTFSTLTVSNMSPEDSSIYLCSAQQGNDQPQHFGDGTRLSIL.

DNA of the CDR3: TGTGCCAGCAGGACGACCGGGAACTATGGCTACACCTTC. The encoded protein is CASRTTGNYGYTF. The V and J genes are TRBV12-3 or TRBV12-4 and TRBJ1-2; D call uncertain. The V end was cut by 6 bases, the J end by 2 bases, with 10 bases between. The CDR3 covers 13 residues.

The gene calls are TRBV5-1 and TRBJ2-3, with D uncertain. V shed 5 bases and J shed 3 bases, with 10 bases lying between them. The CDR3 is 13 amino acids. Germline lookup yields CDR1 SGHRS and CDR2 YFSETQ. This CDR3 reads CASRWVKTDTQYF. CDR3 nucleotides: TGCGCCAGCAGATGGGTGAAGACAGATACGCAGTATTTT.

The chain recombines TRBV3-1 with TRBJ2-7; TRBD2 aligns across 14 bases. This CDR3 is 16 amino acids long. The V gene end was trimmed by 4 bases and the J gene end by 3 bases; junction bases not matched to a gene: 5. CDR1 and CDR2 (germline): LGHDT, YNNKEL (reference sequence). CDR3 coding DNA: TGTGCCAGCAGCCCGACTAGCGGGAGGGCCGGCTACGAGCAGTACTTC. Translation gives CASSPTSGRAGYEQYF.

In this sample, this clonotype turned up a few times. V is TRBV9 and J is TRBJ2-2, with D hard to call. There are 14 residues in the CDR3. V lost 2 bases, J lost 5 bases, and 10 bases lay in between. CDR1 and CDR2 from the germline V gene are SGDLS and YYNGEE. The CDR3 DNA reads TGTGCCAGCAGCGTCCACTTCACGACCGGGGAGCTGTTTTTT. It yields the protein CASSVHFTTGELFF. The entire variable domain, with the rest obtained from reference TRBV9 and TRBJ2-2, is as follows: DSGVTQTPKHLITATGQRVTLRCSPRSGDLSVYWYQQSLDQGLQFLIQYYNGEERAKGNILERFSAQQFPDLHSELNLSSLELGDSALYFCASSVHFTTGELFFGEGSRLTVL.